The present TCR beta chain was sequenced within a study of neoadjuvant nivolumab and ipilimumab in lung cancer. As for the study in general: The combination arm added day-1 ipilimumab 1 mg/kg to nivolumab 3 mg/kg on days 1, 15, 29. General observations from the study: Higher pretherapy blood TCR richness went with higher resected-tumor richness.

Here immunoSEQ multiplex PCR was the method, and the copy in TCRdb shows in-frame clones only, minus some. The table shows about 30,000 clones, with more than 80% occurring only once. The table lists this clone with a count of one. Its matching antigen is unknown. With V trimmed by 0 bases and J by 3 bases, 1 base remained unmatched. Germline assignment: CDR1 MNHNS and CDR2 SASEGT. The CDR3 consists of 15 residues. The sample was tumor tissue, taken after neoadjuvant nivolumab, alone or with ipilimumab, at or shortly before surgery. The gene calls are TRBV6-1 and TRBJ2-7; TRBD1 matches at 11 bases. The TCR comes from an adult with non-small cell lung cancer. The CDR3 spells CASSEAGTGGYEQYF. The CDR3 nucleotides read TGTGCCAGCAGTGAAGCCGGGACAGGGGGCTACGAGCAGTACTTC.